A single TCR beta chain is shown here with its context. The antigen is not known. These data come from a study of CXCR3-negative and CXCR3-positive naive CD8 T cells. Study results and caveats: CXCR3-positive naive cells had TRB CDR3s that were more hydrophobic than CXCR3-negative naive cells had. With surface CD5 comparable between naive subsets, TCR strength was estimated using properties derived from the TRB CDR3.

TRB cDNA was prepared as libraries by UMI-labeled 5' RACE. Following a re-call of the 5' RACE reads, TCRdb has one entry per CDR3 protein and lacks DNA. The table gives around 63,000 distinct CDR3 sequences; the top ten clones make up around 5% of it. The CDR3 extends over 14 amino acids. The V gene's germline CDR1 is MDHEN and CDR2 SYDVKM. The sample was naive CXCR3+ CD8+ T cells from blood. Subset meaning: CD45RO-CCR7+CD27+CD95- naive CD8+ T cells expressing CXCR3 (TNR3+). This chain uses TRBV28 with TRBJ2-7; the TCRdb D gene call, TRBD1, has no DNA to confirm it. The clonotype comes from a human donor in good health. Some clones in this sample may be carry-over from other donors' samples. CDR3 protein: CASSPRDRPYEQYF.